The next 30 T cell receptor beta chains were all read from a single sample in a study of CD8+CD57+ T cells in acquired aplastic anemia. Researchers used genomic DNA as the template to profile TCR beta VDJ and CDR3. TCRdb re-derived calls from the reads in MiXCR, one entry per CDR3 protein. The table lists about 160,000 distinct CDR3 sequences, 71% of them singletons. All patients picked for sequencing had shown, by flow cytometry, an expansion of CD8+CD57+ cells. The sequenced sample consisted of sorted CD4+, CD8+, or CD8+CD57+ T cells (not recorded which) from PBMCs. The receptors were sampled from a human donor with aplastic anemia.

This chain connects TRBV29-1 to TRBJ2-5; 9 nucleotides align to TRBD2. This CDR3 comprises 16 residues. Losses at the gene ends were 0 bases for V and 5 bases for J; bases not matched to a gene: 10. Germline CDR1 reads SQVTM; CDR2 reads ANQGSEA. The chain's CDR3 is CSVEDGSSGIRETQYF. CDR3 bases: TGCAGCGTTGAAGATGGCTCTAGCGGGATCCGGGAGACCCAGTACTTC.

The chain carries TRBV19 and TRBJ2-1; 8 nucleotides align to TRBD2. Germline V lookup: CDR1 LNHDA, CDR2 SQIVND (reference sequence). J gave up 3 bases and V 3 bases, and 13 bases lay outside the gene matches. This CDR3 has 18 amino acids. The CDR3 loop reads CASSISSGTSNYYNEQFF. For the CDR3, the DNA is TGTGCCAGTAGTATCTCCTCAGGGACTAGTAACTACTACAATGAGCAGTTCTTC.

The gene calls are TRBV24-1 and TRBJ2-7; D remains ambiguous. The ends were cut back, 4 bases at V and 0 bases at J, with 12 bases in the middle. The CDR3 has 15 amino acids. Germline V gene sequence: CDR1 KGHDR, CDR2 SFDVKD. The CDR3 is CATSDQTRPSYEQYF. The CDR3 bases are TGTGCCACCAGTGACCAAACTCGGCCCTCCTACGAGCAGTACTTC.

The genes are TRBV10-3 and TRBJ1-5, with 8 bases fitting TRBD1. The V gene end was trimmed by 5 bases and the J gene end by 0 bases; junction bases not matched to a gene: 3. This CDR3 spans 15 amino acids. Per germline, CDR1 ENHRY and CDR2 SYGVKD. The CDR3 region is CAISTTGDSNQPQHF. The CDR3 DNA is TGTGCCATCAGTACGACAGGGGATAGCAATCAGCCCCAGCATTTT.

This chain uses TRBV10-1 with TRBJ1-4; 7 bases match TRBD1. Per the germline V gene, CDR1 is WNHNN and CDR2 is SYGVQD (reference sequence). The CDR3 runs 14 residues. The J segment lost 8 bases and the V segment lost 3 bases, leaving 6 bases of the junction unmatched. In DNA, the CDR3 is TGCGCCAGCAGTGAACGGACAGGATCCGAAAAACTGTTTTTT. Translation gives CASSERTGSEKLFF.

The table lists this clonotype with many counts. The genes are TRBV20-1 and TRBJ2-7, with D maybe TRBD1 (6 bases). Trimming left V 6 bases short and J 3 bases short, with 18 bases between. This CDR3 spans 14 amino acids. In germline, CDR1 is DFQATT, CDR2 SNEGSKA (reference sequence). The CDR3 sequence is CSARRAGDYYEQYF. The CDR3 coding sequence is TGCAGTGCACGGCGGGCAGGGGATTACTACGAGCAGTACTTC.

This clonotype occurred a few times. The rearrangement uses TRBV12-3 or TRBV12-4 and TRBJ1-6, with D perhaps matching TRBD1 (5 bases). With 6 bases removed from V and 12 bases from J, the gap between germline ends came to 18 bases. There are 14 residues in the CDR3. The CDR3 spells CASRPSGGRRPLHF. The CDR3 DNA reads as TGTGCCAGCAGGCCGTCCGGGGGGAGGAGACCCCTCCACTTT.

This clonotype appeared a few times. The rearrangement uses TRBV20-1 and TRBJ2-5; D may be TRBD1 or TRBD2 (5 bases each). Trimming shortened V by 3 bases and J by 5 bases, and 10 bases separated the two germline ends. Per the germline V gene, CDR1 is DFQATT and CDR2 is SNEGSKA (reference sequence). This CDR3 is 12 amino acids long. The CDR3 DNA reads TGCAGTGCTAGGTTAGGGGAGGAGACCCAGTACTTC. Residues: CSARLGEETQYF.

The CDR3 loop reads CASSPGGRGDNEQFF. The CDR3 bases are TGTGCCAGCAGTCCGGGAGGAAGGGGGGACAATGAGCAGTTCTTC. The chain combines TRBV25-1 with TRBJ2-1; possible D gene TRBD2, 7 bases. Germline CDR1 is MGHDK and CDR2 is SYGVNS. V lost 5 bases, J lost 5 bases, and 16 bases lay in between. This CDR3 spans 15 amino acids.

CDR3 sequence: CASSLRNPYEQYF. Written as DNA, the CDR3 is TGTGCCAGCAGCTTACGGAATCCCTACGAGCAGTACTTC. The rearrangement joins TRBV7-2 to TRBJ2-7; D is ambiguous. CDR1 is SGHTA and CDR2 is FQGNSA in the germline V gene. The CDR3 extends over 13 amino acids. V was shortened by 2 bases and J by 2 bases, with 7 bases between the two germline ends. Drawing the rest from reference TRBV7-2 and TRBJ2-7, the complete variable domain is GAGVSQSPSNKVTEKGKDVELRCDPISGHTALYWYRQSLGQGLEFLIYFQGNSAPDKSGLPSDRFSAERTGGSVSTLTIQRTQQEDSAVYLCASSLRNPYEQYFGPGTRLTVT.

The CDR3 loop is CAISRTGGNQPQHF. For the CDR3, the DNA is TGTGCCATCAGTCGGACAGGGGGCAATCAGCCCCAGCATTTT. V and J are TRBV10-3 and TRBJ1-5; 9 nucleotides align to TRBD1. The V segment lost 5 bases and the J segment 2 bases; nucleotides outside the gene matches: 1. CDR3 length: 14 residues. CDR1 is ENHRY, CDR2 SYGVKD, per germline.

About this clonotype itself: The conserved phenylalanine or tryptophan is not found at the CDR3 terminus, so this likely reflects a read error. The DNA is omitted, as the CDR3 cannot be located on it reliably, and the CDR3 follows TCRdb's listing. V is TRBV6-4 and J is TRBJ2-1; TRBD2, as called in the table, went unchecked against the DNA. The CDR3 numbers 8 amino acids, ends counted. Germline CDR1 is MRHNA and CDR2 is SNTAGT. This CDR3 reads CASSDGST.

Concerning this clonotype itself: A junction end diverges from the germline sequence, so it may reflect a read error. CDR3 in DNA: TGTGCCAACAGCTTACTAGCGGGAGAAGGCAATGAGCAGTTCTTC. Translation: CANSLLAGEGNEQFF. The chain carries TRBV7-8 and TRBJ2-1, with 11 bases that match TRBD2. This CDR3 is 15 amino acids long. Germline V gene lookup returns CDR1 SGHVS and CDR2 FQNEAQ.

The rearrangement links TRBV20-1 to TRBJ1-5; possible D gene TRBD1, 6 bases. The CDR3 extends over 16 amino acids. V lost 0 bases to trimming and J lost 0 bases, with 12 bases between them. CDR1 and CDR2 from the germline V gene are DFQATT and SNEGSKA (reference sequence). The CDR3 nucleotides are TGCAGTGCTAGAGACTCCACAGGGTTTAGCAATCAGCCCCAGCATTTT. Its protein product is CSARDSTGFSNQPQHF.

A few counts support this clonotype. V is TRBV28 and J is TRBJ2-3; no clear D. Trimming pared 4 bases from V and 1 base from J, leaving 3 bases between. The germline CDR1 and CDR2 sequences are MDHEN and SYDVKM. There are 12 residues in the CDR3. The DNA of the CDR3 is TGTGCCAGCAGTTCTCGCACAGATACGCAGTATTTT. Translated, it gives CASSSRTDTQYF. Full variable domain (rest looked up from reference TRBV28 and TRBJ2-3): DVKVTQSSRYLVKRTGEKVFLECVQDMDHENMFWYRQDPGLGLRLIYFSYDVKMKEKGDIPEGYSVSREKKERFSLILESASTNQTSMYLCASSSRTDTQYFGPGTRLTVL.

The chain is built from TRBV5-4 and TRBJ1-2, with a tentative D call TRBD1 (6 bases). This CDR3 spans 13 amino acids. CDR1 is SGHNT and CDR2 is YYREEE in the germline V gene (reference sequence). Trimming left V 6 bases short and J 4 bases short, with 13 bases between. The CDR3 DNA sequence: TGTGCCAGCAACCTAGGGGGTAGCTATGGCTACACCTTC. Translated: CASNLGGSYGYTF.

The V call is TRBV19, the J call TRBJ2-7, with 9 bases fitting TRBD1. In germline, CDR1 is LNHDA, CDR2 SQIVND (reference sequence). V dropped 3 bases and J dropped 3; count of bases not matched to a gene: 3. This CDR3 is 14 amino acids long. The CDR3 region is CASSIKTGGYEQYF. In DNA form, the CDR3 reads TGTGCCAGTAGTATCAAGACAGGGGGCTACGAGCAGTACTTC.

CDR3 in amino acids: CASSFQTGNTGELFF. CDR3 in DNA: TGTGCCAGCAGCTTCCAGACAGGGAACACCGGGGAGCTGTTTTTT. This chain uses TRBV7-8 with TRBJ2-2; a weak D match, TRBD1 (6 bases). The germline V gene has CDR1 SGHVS and CDR2 FQNEAQ. This CDR3 has 15 amino acids. Trimming cost V 3 bases and J 1 base, with 9 bases left between them.

V and J are TRBV5-5 and TRBJ2-5; weak D call: TRBD1 (6 bases). V dropped 2 bases and J dropped 5 bases, with 19 bases sitting between them. The CDR3 extends over 16 amino acids. Germline V gene data show CDR1 as SGHKS and CDR2 as YYEKEE (reference sequence). The CDR3 bases are TGTGCCAGCAGCTTAGGAAGTGTGGGACACCGGGAGACCCAGTACTTC. It is translated as CASSLGSVGHRETQYF.

This chain uses TRBV7-8 with TRBJ2-1, with 8 positions matching TRBD2. The CDR3 extends over 16 amino acids. Trimming took 3 bases from V and 5 from J; bases not matched to a gene: 9. Germline CDR1 reads SGHVS; CDR2 reads FQNEAQ. In DNA form, the CDR3 reads TGTGCCAGCAGCTTTCCACGCAGCGGGAGAAACAATGAGCAGTTCTTC. It is translated as CASSFPRSGRNNEQFF.

The chain uses TRBV12-3 or TRBV12-4 and TRBJ1-5; D gene uncertain. The CDR3 is 14 amino acids. V lost 0 bases to trimming and J lost 5 bases, with 8 bases between them. The CDR3 spells CASSLAIGDQPQHF. The CDR3 region has the DNA TGTGCCAGCAGTTTAGCGATCGGGGATCAGCCCCAGCATTTT.

This chain uses TRBV7-9 with TRBJ2-5; D uncertain. This CDR3 region has 14 residues. Trimming removed 1 base from V and 2 bases from J, with 8 bases in between. The germline V gene encodes CDR1 SEHNR and CDR2 FQNEAQ (reference sequence). CDR3 loop: CASSLEGGQETQYF. CDR3 DNA sequence: TGTGCCAGCAGCTTAGAGGGCGGACAAGAGACCCAGTACTTC. Together with reference TRBV7-9 and TRBJ2-5, the CDR3 gives the full variable domain: DTGVSQNPRHKITKRGQNVTFRCDPISEHNRLYWYRQTLGQGPEFLTYFQNEAQLEKSRLLSDRFSAERPKGSFSTLEIQRTEQGDSAMYLCASSLEGGQETQYFGPGTRLLVL.

As for this clonotype: One junction end disagrees with the germline gene, perhaps due to a read error. V usage is TRBV5-5 and J usage is TRBJ1-1; no reliable D call. Germline V gene lookup returns CDR1 SGHKS and CDR2 YYEKEE (reference sequence). The CDR3 is 14 residues long. The CDR3 bases are TGCGCCAGCAGCCCGCGGACGGTGAACACTGAAGCTTTCTTT. This gives the protein CASSPRTVNTEAFF.

The rearrangement links TRBV11-1 to TRBJ1-6; D may be TRBD1 (5 bases). The CDR3 covers 14 residues. Germline assignment: CDR1 SGHAT and CDR2 FQDESV (reference sequence). V dropped 2 bases and J dropped 10 bases, with 12 bases sitting between them. CDR3 in amino acids: CASSLNGGGSPLHF. CDR3 DNA: TGTGCCAGCAGCTTAAACGGGGGTGGATCACCCCTCCACTTT.

This clonotype showed up many times. This sequence joins TRBV9 and TRBJ1-6; TRBD1 aligns across 11 bases. The CDR3 is made up of 16 amino acids. Germline CDR1 is SGDLS and CDR2 is YYNGEE. The V gene end was trimmed by 3 bases and the J gene end by 4 bases; junction bases not matched to a gene: 3. The CDR3 bases are TGTGCCAGCAGCGATGGGACAGGGGGTTATAATTCACCCCTCCACTTT. Residues: CASSDGTGGYNSPLHF. Filled out from reference TRBV9 and TRBJ1-6, the complete variable domain reads DSGVTQTPKHLITATGQRVTLRCSPRSGDLSVYWYQQSLDQGLQFLIQYYNGEERAKGNILERFSAQQFPDLHSELNLSSLELGDSALYFCASSDGTGGYNSPLHFGNGTRLTVT.

This chain joins TRBV7-8 and TRBJ2-1; 7 positions agree with TRBD1. This CDR3 is 12 amino acids long. V trimming: 5 bases; J trimming: 7 bases; junction bases outside the gene matches: 2. The V gene's germline CDR1 is SGHVS and CDR2 FQNEAQ. As DNA, the CDR3 is TGTGCCAGCAGCCACAGGGGAAATGAGCAGTTCTTC. Translation: CASSHRGNEQFF.

To note about this clonotype: Its ends do not fully match the called genes, so a read error is possible. The chain carries TRBV7-7 and TRBJ2-1; 12 bases are a match to TRBD2. Germline V gene lookup returns CDR1 SSHAT and CDR2 FNYEAQ (reference sequence). This CDR3 contains 16 residues. The CDR3 is CASSLGLTSGSNEQFF. The CDR3 region has the DNA TGTGCTAGCAGCTTAGGTCTGACTAGCGGGAGCAATGAGCAGTTCTTC.

The V gene is TRBV6-1, the J gene TRBJ2-1; D call uncertain. V gave up 1 base and J gave up 6 bases, with 7 bases separating them. The germline gives CDR1 MNHNS, CDR2 SASEGT. The CDR3 covers 13 residues. This CDR3 is CASSEGWGNEQFF. The DNA of the CDR3 is TGTGCCAGCAGTGAAGGATGGGGCAATGAGCAGTTCTTC.

The chain recombines TRBV6-5 with TRBJ1-2, with 8 bases lining up with TRBD1. The CDR3 runs 14 residues. Germline-derived CDR1 and CDR2 are MNHEY and SVGAGI. V lost 0 bases and J lost 4; bases outside the gene matches: 1. The DNA for the CDR3 is TGTGCCAGCAGTTACTCCGACAGGGGCTATGGCTACACCTTC. This translates into CASSYSDRGYGYTF.

This clonotype was observed a single time. J is TRBJ2-2 and V is TRBV4-2; D is unresolved. From germline, CDR1 is LGHNA and CDR2 YNFKEQ. CDR3 size: 12 residues. The ends were cut back, 6 bases at V and 8 bases at J, with 10 bases in the middle. The CDR3 spells CASSRTGGELFF. CDR3 bases: TGTGCCAGCAGTCGGACGGGTGGGGAGCTGTTTTTT.